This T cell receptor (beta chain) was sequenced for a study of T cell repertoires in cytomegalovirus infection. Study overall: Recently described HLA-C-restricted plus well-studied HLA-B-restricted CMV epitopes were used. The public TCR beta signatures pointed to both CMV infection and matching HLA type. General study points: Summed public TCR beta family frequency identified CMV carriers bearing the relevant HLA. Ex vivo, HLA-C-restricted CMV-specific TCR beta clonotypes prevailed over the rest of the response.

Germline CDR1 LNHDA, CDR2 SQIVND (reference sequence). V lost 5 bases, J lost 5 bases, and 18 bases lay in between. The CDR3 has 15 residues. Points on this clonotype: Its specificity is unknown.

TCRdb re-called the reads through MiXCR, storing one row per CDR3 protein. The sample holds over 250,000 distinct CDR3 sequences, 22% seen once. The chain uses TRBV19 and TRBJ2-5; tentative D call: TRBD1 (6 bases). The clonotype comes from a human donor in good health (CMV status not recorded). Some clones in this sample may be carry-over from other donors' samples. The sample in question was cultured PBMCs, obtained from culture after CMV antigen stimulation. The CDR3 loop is CASSLQGPPGETQYF. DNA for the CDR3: TGTGCCAGTAGTCTACAGGGCCCTCCGGGGGAGACCCAGTACTTC.